A selection of T cell receptor beta chains follows, all from one sample in a study of OX40 agonist ivuxolimab in advanced cancers. The repertoire was sequenced with immunoSEQ multiplex PCR; TCRdb's copy has only in-frame clones and lacks some. The sample holds about 64,000 clones, approximately 84% seen once. The sample here was CD4+ or CD8+ T cells sorted from blood, taken in a trial of the OX40 agonist ivuxolimab. All receptors derive from an adult with an advanced solid tumor such as melanoma, head and neck, liver or kidney cancer. CDR3s include the opening cysteine and the closing phenylalanine or tryptophan. A D gene is named only where the DNA matches it firmly. Clone size, where shown, is once, few, many, or a class for clones that have expanded.

j_call	d_call	v_call	clone_size	cdr3_length	cdr3_aa	cdr3_nt
TRBJ1-5	-	TRBV7-8	-	17	CASSAGFSGESNQPQHF	TGTGCCAGCAGTGCCGGATTTTCGGGGGAAAGCAATCAGCCCCAGCATTTT
TRBJ2-3	-	TRBV18	-	14	CASSPRERTDTQYF	TGTGCCAGCTCACCAAGGGAACGCACAGATACGCAGTATTTT
TRBJ2-3	TRBD2	TRBV7-8	-	18	CASSLRPPIAGGTDTQYF	TGTGCCAGCAGCCTCCGCCCGCCGATAGCGGGGGGCACAGATACGCAGTATTTT
TRBJ2-3	TRBD2	TRBV6-1	-	15	CASSSLAGGSDTQYF	TGTGCCAGCAGTTCCCTAGCGGGAGGGTCAGATACGCAGTATTTT
TRBJ2-5	-	TRBV25-1	-	15	CASSARQGGGETQYF	TGTGCCAGCAGTGCGAGACAGGGAGGAGGGGAGACCCAGTACTTC
TRBJ2-2	TRBD1	TRBV19	-	14	CASSPTGGHGELFF	TGTGCCAGTAGTCCCACAGGGGGACATGGGGAGCTGTTTTTT
TRBJ2-1	TRBD2	TRBV27	-	15	CASKPGLAGYNEQFF	TGTGCCAGCAAACCGGGACTAGCGGGCTACAATGAGCAGTTCTTC
TRBJ1-2	TRBD1	TRBV11-2	-	11	CASSPGGVITF	TGTGCCAGCAGCCCAGGGGGGGTCATCACCTTC
TRBJ1-2	-	TRBV6-1	few	13	CASSTQGPYGYTF	TGTGCCAGCAGTACCCAGGGGCCTTATGGCTACACCTTC
TRBJ1-3	-	TRBV7-2	few	13	CASGSDSGNTIYF	TGTGCCTCGGGCAGCGACTCTGGAAACACCATATATTTT
TRBJ2-5	-	TRBV14	-	14	CASSQAGVGETQYF	TGTGCCAGCAGCCAAGCGGGAGTAGGAGAGACCCAGTACTTC